This T cell receptor (beta chain) was recovered during a study of response to subunit inactivated influenza vaccine. Whole-study findings and limits: Each seasonal influenza vaccination, the authors suggested, recruits few new T cells.

MiXCR, run by TCRdb on the RT-PCR reads, gives a single entry per CDR3 protein. The sample contains 600,000 to 850,000 distinct CDR3 sequences, 12% to 15% of which appear only once. CDR3 length: 14 residues. V lost 0 bases and J 5 bases, leaving 10 bases between the germline ends. Looked up from germline, CDR1 is MNHEY and CDR2 is SVGAGI. A few counts support this clonotype. Its antigen is unidentified. The V call is TRBV6-5, the J call TRBJ1-2, with D possibly matching TRBD1 (5 bases). The source material was PBMCs from blood, sampled roughly 15 days before vaccination. This receptor was obtained from a man aged 50 to 60 who received an inactivated influenza vaccine. The CDR3: CASSYSIQEYGYTF. The CDR3 bases are TGTGCCAGCAGTTACTCGATACAGGAGTATGGCTACACCTTC.